This T cell receptor beta chain was found in a study of vaccination effects on CD4 cells after COVID-19. Study as a whole: Culturing of some 2 million PBMC per well took place with around 9 IU/ml IL-2 and approximately 9.1 ug/ml peptides.

Concerning this clone: Its target is not known.

Broader study findings: Healthy vaccine recipients' vaccine-induced clones were almost all SARS-CoV-2 mono-reactive. Clonal contraction was marked in infection- and vaccine-induced clones late after vaccination.

CDR3 size: 18 residues. Germline V gene data show CDR1 as LGHDT and CDR2 as YNNKEL (reference sequence). With 0 bases removed from V and 0 bases from J, the gap between germline ends came to 14 bases. The assay was immunoSEQ multiplex PCR, and TCRdb's table has in-frame clones only and misses some. The data hold some 69,000 clones, with roughly 73% observed a single time. The culture ran for around nine days, and then CD4+ T cells were isolated. Participants each got two BNT162b2 or mRNA-1273 vaccine doses. IL-2 medium supplanted half the medium on days 3 and 7. The sample here was CD4+ T cells from PBMCs cultured without peptide, taken after COVID-19 vaccination. This receptor was taken from a human donor who received a COVID-19 vaccine. The chain combines TRBV3-1 (or the pseudogene TRBV3-2) with TRBJ1-4; maybe TRBD1 (5 bases). The CDR3 nucleotides are TGTGCCAGCAGCCAAGATAGGGGCAGTTTAACAACTAATGAAAAACTGTTTTTT. This codes for CASSQDRGSLTTNEKLFF.